The 28 T cell receptor beta chains presented below share a single source sample, sequenced in a study of blood T cell repertoires in COVID-19. The data were produced by immunoSEQ multiplex PCR, yet TCRdb's version contains in-frame clones alone and is incomplete. The sample shows approximately 130,000 clones, approximately 86% of them seen only once. The sample comprised peripheral blood. The receptors stem from a woman in her forties or fifties who had recovered from COVID-19.

The chain combines TRBV2 with TRBJ1-2; D not resolved. From germline, CDR1 is SNHLY and CDR2 FYNNEI. CDR3 length: 13 amino acids. V shed 2 bases and J shed 0 bases, with 4 bases lying between them. The CDR3 coding sequence is TGTGCCAGCAGTGAATTAGCTAACTATGGCTACACCTTC. Residues: CASSELANYGYTF.

The chain joins TRBV19 to TRBJ2-1; a weak D match, TRBD1 (6 bases). The CDR3 extends over 15 amino acids. The ends were cut back, 4 bases at V and 7 bases at J, with 17 bases in the middle. Germline assignment: CDR1 LNHDA and CDR2 SQIVND (reference sequence). The CDR3: CASSKQGATGNEQFF. DNA for the CDR3: TGTGCCAGTAGTAAACAGGGTGCTACGGGGAATGAGCAGTTCTTC. Variable domain in full (rest from reference TRBV19 and TRBJ2-1): DGGITQSPKYLFRKEGQNVTLSCEQNLNHDAMYWYRQDPGQGLRLIYYSQIVNDFQKGDIAEGYSVSREKKESFPLTVTSAQKNPTAFYLCASSKQGATGNEQFFGPGTRLTVL.

The chain recombines TRBV5-1 with TRBJ1-1, with 7 nucleotides matching TRBD1. Germline values: CDR1 SGHRS, CDR2 YFSETQ. CDR3 length: 17 amino acids. V lost 4 bases, J lost 4 bases, and 16 bases stayed unmatched. The CDR3 nucleotides are TGCGCCAGCAGCCTCGAGAGGGGGCAGCGAGTGAGCACTGAAGCTTTCTTT. This translates into CASSLERGQRVSTEAFF.

The gene calls are TRBV4-1 and TRBJ1-1; 8 positions match TRBD1. The CDR3 spans 14 residues. Germline CDR1 and CDR2: MGHRA and YSYEKL. J gave up 2 bases and V 7 bases, and 6 bases lay outside the gene matches. CDR3 region: CASTRGLGNTEAFF. Written as DNA, the CDR3 is TGCGCCAGCACCAGGGGGCTCGGAAACACTGAAGCTTTCTTT.

The V call is TRBV7-2, the J call TRBJ2-3; 11 nucleotides line up with TRBD2. CDR3 length: 17 residues. The ends lost 3 bases at V and 1 base at J; junction bases unmatched: 6. Per germline, CDR1 SGHTA and CDR2 FQGNSA. The CDR3 DNA follows: TGTGCCAGCAGCTTTAGCGGGAGGGATGTCGGCACAGATACGCAGTATTTT. Its protein product is CASSFSGRDVGTDTQYF.

V usage is TRBV19 and J usage is TRBJ2-5, with D perhaps TRBD2 (7 bases). The germline V and J ends were trimmed by 8 bases and 4 bases, with 17 bases remaining between them. CDR1 is LNHDA and CDR2 is SQIVND in the germline V gene (reference sequence). The CDR3 covers 14 residues. The CDR3 DNA sequence: TGTGCCAGTGCTGACACAGGGAGGGCAGAGACCCAGTACTTC. Protein sequence: CASADTGRAETQYF.

The J gene is TRBJ2-7, the V gene TRBV28; the D gene is possibly TRBD2 (5 bases). The CDR3 extends over 16 amino acids. From germline, CDR1 is MDHEN and CDR2 SYDVKM. Trimming stripped 6 bases from V and 0 bases from J, with 18 bases between. As DNA, the CDR3 is TGTGCCAGCAGACTAGAAAAAACGGGGAGCTCCTACGAGCAGTACTTC. Its protein is CASRLEKTGSSYEQYF.

The chain carries TRBV18 and TRBJ2-1; 8 bases align to TRBD1. Germline V CDR1 and CDR2: KGHSH, LQKENI. The CDR3 loop spans 12 amino acids. The trim removed 3 bases at V and 10 bases at J, leaving 2 bases unmatched. CDR3: CASSPGTGEQFF. The CDR3 DNA sequence: TGTGCCAGCTCACCGGGGACAGGAGAGCAGTTCTTC.

This chain links TRBV5-1 with TRBJ1-2, with 8 bases that match TRBD1. CDR1 and CDR2 (germline): SGHRS, YFSETQ. The CDR3 has 16 residues. Losses at the gene ends were 4 bases for V and 5 bases for J; bases not matched to a gene: 13. The CDR3 sequence is CASSRAGGGTVYGYTF. CDR3 nucleotide sequence: TGCGCCAGCAGCCGAGCAGGGGGCGGAACCGTATATGGCTACACCTTC. The full variable domain, completed using reference TRBV5-1 and TRBJ1-2, is KAGVTQTPRYLIKTRGQQVTLSCSPISGHRSVSWYQQTPGQGLQFLFEYFSETQRNKGNFPGRFSGRQFSNSRSEMNVSTLELGDSALYLCASSRAGGGTVYGYTFGSGTRLTVV.

The V gene is TRBV29-1, the J gene TRBJ2-3; 7 positions agree with TRBD1. V lost 7 bases, J lost 5 bases, and 6 bases stayed unmatched. Germline CDR1 reads SQVTM; CDR2 reads ANQGSEA. The CDR3 has 12 amino acids. The CDR3 DNA follows: TGCAGCGAGGACAGGATACGAGATACGCAGTATTTT. This translates into CSEDRIRDTQYF.

V gene TRBV5-1 combines with J gene TRBJ2-2, with 7 bases fitting TRBD1. The CDR3 is 16 amino acids. The V gene's germline CDR1 is SGHRS and CDR2 YFSETQ. The J segment lost 2 bases and the V segment lost 4 bases, leaving 8 bases of the junction unmatched. The DNA of the CDR3 is TGCGCCAGCAGCGACCCCACAGGGGCAAACACCGGGGAGCTGTTTTTT. Translation gives CASSDPTGANTGELFF. Combining the CDR3 with reference TRBV5-1 and TRBJ2-2 gives the whole variable domain KAGVTQTPRYLIKTRGQQVTLSCSPISGHRSVSWYQQTPGQGLQFLFEYFSETQRNKGNFPGRFSGRQFSNSRSEMNVSTLELGDSALYLCASSDPTGANTGELFFGEGSRLTVL.

V and J are TRBV7-8 and TRBJ2-7; TRBD2 matches 11 bases. The length of the CDR3 is 17 residues. With 3 bases clipped from V and 5 bases from J, the junction kept 12 bases outside the gene matches. Germline V gives CDR1 SGHVS, CDR2 FQNEAQ. The CDR3 sequence: CASSFTLTSGSWDEQYF. The CDR3 bases are TGTGCCAGCAGCTTTACCCTTACTAGCGGGAGTTGGGACGAGCAGTACTTC.

This clone was recorded only once. J is TRBJ1-1 and V is TRBV3-1 (or the pseudogene TRBV3-2), with TRBD1 identical over 8 bases. The trim removed 2 bases at V and 4 bases at J, leaving 3 bases unmatched. The CDR3 loop spans 14 amino acids. Germline CDR1 and CDR2: LGHDT and YNNKEL (reference sequence). The chain's CDR3 is CASSQPDRGTEAFF. The CDR3 bases are TGTGCCAGCAGCCAACCCGACAGGGGCACTGAAGCTTTCTTT.

The chain links TRBV2 to TRBJ2-2, with TRBD2 matching over 9 bases. V trimming: 7 bases; J trimming: 5 bases; junction bases outside the gene matches: 8. CDR1 is SNHLY, CDR2 FYNNEI, per germline. There are 15 residues in the CDR3. The CDR3 protein is CASMGLAGTTGELFF. The CDR3 DNA reads as TGTGCCAGCATGGGCCTAGCGGGGACGACCGGGGAGCTGTTTTTT.

The chain is built from TRBV10-3 and TRBJ2-1; TRBD1 agrees at 7 bases. The CDR3 is made up of 14 amino acids. The germline V gene encodes CDR1 ENHRY and CDR2 SYGVKD. V lost 5 bases and J lost 3; bases outside the gene matches: 4. The CDR3 DNA sequence: TGTGCCATCAGTAAACAGGGGATCTACAATGAGCAGTTCTTC. Translated, it gives CAISKQGIYNEQFF.

The chain couples TRBV29-1 to TRBJ2-5; no definite D call. The germline gives CDR1 SQVTM, CDR2 ANQGSEA. V was cut by 3 bases and J by 2 bases, with 7 bases left in between. The CDR3 is 12 amino acids. The CDR3 DNA is TGCAGCGTTGACGCCACTCAAGAGACCCAGTACTTC. Amino acids: CSVDATQETQYF.

In this sample, this clone turned up many times. As DNA, the CDR3 is TGTGCCAGTAGCCCCAGGCCTGATCAGCCCCAGCATTTT. Residues: CASSPRPDQPQHF. The chain carries TRBV19 and TRBJ1-5; no clear D. V dropped 6 bases and J dropped 5 bases, with 11 bases sitting between them. The CDR3 has 13 amino acids. Per the germline V gene, CDR1 is LNHDA and CDR2 is SQIVND (reference sequence).

The chain couples TRBV7-2 to TRBJ2-3; 8 positions match TRBD1. V dropped 4 bases and J dropped 4; count of bases not matched to a gene: 4. This CDR3 has 14 residues. The germline gives CDR1 SGHTA, CDR2 FQGNSA. The CDR3 reads CASSWAGGPDTQYF. Here the CDR3 DNA reads TGTGCCAGCAGCTGGGCAGGGGGCCCAGATACGCAGTATTTT.

The genes are TRBV5-4 and TRBJ2-3; TRBD2 agrees at 10 bases. CDR1 is SGHNT and CDR2 is YYREEE in the germline V gene (reference sequence). After removal of 5 bases from V and 3 bases from J, the junction contained 6 bases not matched to a gene. This CDR3 is built from 15 residues. CDR3 in DNA: TGTGCCAGCAGACAAGCGGGAGGGTCTACAGATACGCAGTATTTT. Translated, it gives CASRQAGGSTDTQYF.

J is TRBJ2-1 and V is TRBV7-8, with D tentatively TRBD2 (5 bases). The CDR3 extends over 12 amino acids. V lost 6 bases and J 6 bases, leaving 9 bases between the germline ends. CDR1 is SGHVS and CDR2 is FQNEAQ in the germline V gene. CDR3 nucleotides: TGTGCCAGCAGTCGGACTTTCAATGAGCAGTTCTTC. Amino acid sequence: CASSRTFNEQFF.

The rearrangement links TRBV24-1 to TRBJ2-2, with 9 bases matching TRBD2. CDR1 is KGHDR, CDR2 SFDVKD, per germline. With V trimmed by 3 bases and J by 8 bases, 6 bases remained unmatched. The CDR3 length is 15 residues. The CDR3 coding sequence is TGTGCCACCAGTGATATCAACAGCGGGAGGGGGGAGCTGTTTTTT. Amino acids: CATSDINSGRGELFF.

The V call is TRBV28, the J call TRBJ1-6; maybe TRBD1 (5 bases). This CDR3 region has 14 residues. Per the germline V gene, CDR1 is MDHEN and CDR2 is SYDVKM. Deletions cut 8 bases from V and 8 bases from J, with 16 bases between. The CDR3 spells CASVKGAPHSPLHF. CDR3 sequence (DNA): TGTGCCAGCGTCAAAGGGGCACCTCATTCACCCCTCCACTTT.

The CDR3 sequence is CASSLPRAGYTF. CDR3 in DNA: TGTGCCAGTAGTCTACCGCGGGCTGGCTACACCTTC. The rearrangement joins TRBV19 to TRBJ1-2; no reliable D call. Trimming removed 5 bases at V and 7 bases at J, with 11 bases between. The CDR3 is 12 residues long. Germline CDR1 LNHDA, CDR2 SQIVND (reference sequence).

The chain couples TRBV5-1 to TRBJ2-5, with 11 bases fitting TRBD2. J gave up 3 bases and V 0 bases, and 4 bases lay outside the gene matches. CDR3 length equals 16 residues. Germline V gene lookup returns CDR1 SGHRS and CDR2 YFSETQ. CDR3 DNA sequence: TGCGCCAGCAGCTTGGGGATGGGACTAGCGGAAGAGACCCAGTACTTC. It codes for CASSLGMGLAEETQYF.

This rearrangement joins TRBV5-1 to TRBJ2-7, with 7 bases lining up with TRBD1. Looked up from germline, CDR1 is SGHRS and CDR2 is YFSETQ. The CDR3 is 12 amino acids. The V gene end was trimmed by 4 bases and the J gene end by 5 bases; junction bases not matched to a gene: 3. The CDR3 loop is CASSATGNEQYF. The CDR3, as DNA: TGCGCCAGCAGCGCGACAGGGAACGAGCAGTACTTC.

The chain links TRBV29-1 to TRBJ1-1; the D gene is possibly TRBD1 (5 bases). Trimming took 3 bases from V and 3 from J, leaving 11 bases between them. The germline gives CDR1 SQVTM, CDR2 ANQGSEA. CDR3 length: 13 amino acids. The CDR3 DNA follows: TGCAGCGTTGATCAGGGCTGGGACACTGAAGCTTTCTTT. It specifies CSVDQGWDTEAFF.

The V and J genes are TRBV24-1 and TRBJ2-3, with TRBD1 as a possible D gene (6 bases). The CDR3 is 17 residues long. V was shortened by 4 bases and J by 0 bases, with 16 bases between the two germline ends. CDR1 and CDR2 from the germline V gene are KGHDR and SFDVKD. The CDR3 protein is CATSDPPGAGSTDTQYF. CDR3 sequence (DNA): TGTGCCACCAGTGACCCTCCAGGGGCAGGTAGCACAGATACGCAGTATTTT.

The chain carries TRBV6-5 and TRBJ1-5, with D uncertain. V lost 6 bases to trimming and J lost 7 bases, with 13 bases between them. This CDR3 contains 13 residues. Germline V gene data show CDR1 as MNHEY and CDR2 as SVGAGI. DNA for the CDR3: TGTGCCAGCAGGCCCCACGAGGCCCAGCCCCAGCATTTT. Residues: CASRPHEAQPQHF.